The 7 T cell receptor beta chains below were found in one sample sequenced in a study of early T cells in non-severe SARS-CoV-2 infection. TCRdb re-called the 5' RACE reads through MiXCR, storing one row per CDR3 protein. The sample carries about 98,000 distinct CDR3 sequences, 11% recorded once. Sequencing was done on a sample of whole blood. These TCRs come from an adult who was a healthcare worker with PCR-confirmed SARS-CoV-2 infection or an uninfected control (not recorded which).

This clonotype was found a few times. The gene calls are TRBV18 and TRBJ2-1; 8 bases map to TRBD1. CDR1 and CDR2 (germline): KGHSH, LQKENI. This CDR3 contains 15 residues. The ends lost 7 bases at V and 2 bases at J; junction bases unmatched: 7. As DNA, the CDR3 is TGTGCCAGCTTGACAGGGGAGGTTGCCTACAATGAGCAGTTCTTC. Protein: CASLTGEVAYNEQFF.

This chain uses TRBV18 with TRBJ2-3, with TRBD1 matching 7 bases. The germline V gene encodes CDR1 KGHSH and CDR2 LQKENI. The junction had 2 bases not matched to a gene; V was cut back by 3 bases and J by 5 bases. The CDR3 loop spans 13 amino acids. The CDR3 is CASSPDREDTQYF. Here the CDR3 DNA reads TGTGCCAGCTCACCTGACAGGGAAGATACGCAGTATTTT.

This clonotype has at least ten counts. The J gene is TRBJ2-1, the V gene TRBV29-1; TRBD2 matches at 7 bases. CDR3 length equals 14 residues. V gave up 7 bases and J gave up 0 bases; unmatched junction bases: 6. Per germline, CDR1 SQVTM and CDR2 ANQGSEA. The DNA for the CDR3 is TGCAGCGCGGCTAGCGGAAGCTCCTACAATGAGCAGTTCTTC. It codes for CSAASGSSYNEQFF.

V and J are TRBV6-4 and TRBJ2-1; 13 bases align to TRBD2. This CDR3 is built from 14 residues. Per the germline V gene, CDR1 is MRHNA and CDR2 is SNTAGT. Unmatched junction bases numbered 5, after V lost 6 bases and J lost 9 bases. Written as DNA, the CDR3 is TGTGCCAGCAGAATGACTAGCGGGGGGTCTGAGCAGTTCTTC. It yields the protein CASRMTSGGSEQFF.

This clonotype was seen more than once but under ten times. The chain recombines TRBV11-2 with TRBJ2-2; D gene unclear. Trimming took off 6 bases at V and 2 bases at J, with 13 bases between the two ends. CDR3 size: 15 residues. CDR1 and CDR2 from the germline V gene are SGHAT and FQNNGV. In DNA form, the CDR3 reads TGTGCCAGCAGACCTGACAAGCCCAACACCGGGGAGCTGTTTTTT. It codes for CASRPDKPNTGELFF.

The chain's CDR3 is CASSLVAGARSGTQYF. The CDR3 DNA is TGTGCCAGCAGCTTAGTGGCGGGAGCTCGGTCTGGTACGCAGTATTTT. The rearrangement links TRBV7-2 to TRBJ2-3; 7 bases line up with TRBD2. Trimming removed 1 base from V and 8 bases from J; junction bases left unmatched: 12. In germline, CDR1 is SGHTA, CDR2 FQGNSA. This CDR3 spans 16 amino acids.

This clonotype appeared a few times. The rearrangement joins TRBV12-3 or TRBV12-4 to TRBJ1-5; 9 nucleotides match TRBD1. The CDR3 contains 20 residues. V shed 2 bases and J 4 bases; nucleotides not matched to a gene: 18. The CDR3, as DNA: TGTGCCAGCAGTTTACTATACGTGGGGACAGGGAATCTACCTAATCAGCCCCAGCATTTT. It is translated as CASSLLYVGTGNLPNQPQHF.